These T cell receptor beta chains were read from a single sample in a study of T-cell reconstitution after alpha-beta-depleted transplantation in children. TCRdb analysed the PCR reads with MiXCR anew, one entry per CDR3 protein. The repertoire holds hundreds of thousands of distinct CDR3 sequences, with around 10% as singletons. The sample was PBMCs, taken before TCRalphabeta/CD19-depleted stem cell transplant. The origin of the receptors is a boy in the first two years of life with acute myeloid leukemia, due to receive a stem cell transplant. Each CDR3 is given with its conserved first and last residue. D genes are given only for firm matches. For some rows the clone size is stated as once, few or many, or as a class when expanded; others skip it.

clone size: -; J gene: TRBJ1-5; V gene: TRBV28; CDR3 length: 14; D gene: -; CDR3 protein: CASSIWGSNQPQHF; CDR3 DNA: TGTGCCAGCAGTATATGGGGCAGCAATCAGCCCCAGCATTTT
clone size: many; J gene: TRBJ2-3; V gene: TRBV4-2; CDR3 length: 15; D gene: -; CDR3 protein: CASSQADRSTDTQYF; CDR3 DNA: TGTGCCAGCAGCCAAGCCGACAGGAGCACAGATACGCAGTATTTT
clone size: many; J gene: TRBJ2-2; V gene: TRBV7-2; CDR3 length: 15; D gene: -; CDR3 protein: CASSFPTDGTGELFF; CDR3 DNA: TGTGCCAGCAGCTTCCCTACTGACGGCACCGGGGAGCTGTTTTTT
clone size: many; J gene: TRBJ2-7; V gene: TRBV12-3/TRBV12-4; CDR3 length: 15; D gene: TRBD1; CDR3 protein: CASSLAGDRVYEQYF; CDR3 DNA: TGTGCCAGCAGTTTAGCCGGCGACAGGGTCTACGAGCAGTACTTC
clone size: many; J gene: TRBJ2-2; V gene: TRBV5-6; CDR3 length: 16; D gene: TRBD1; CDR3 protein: CASSLSNRGYTGELFF; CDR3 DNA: TGTGCCAGCAGCTTGTCAAACAGGGGTTACACCGGGGAGCTGTTTTTT
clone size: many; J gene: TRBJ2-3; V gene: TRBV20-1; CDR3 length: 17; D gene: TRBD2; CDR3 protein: CSARDNGLAGGLHTQYF; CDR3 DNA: TGCAGTGCTAGAGATAACGGACTAGCGGGGGGGTTACATACGCAGTATTTT
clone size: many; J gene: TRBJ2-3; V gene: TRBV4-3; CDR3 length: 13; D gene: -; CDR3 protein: CASSQDGVDTQYF; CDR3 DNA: TGCGCCAGCAGCCAAGATGGGGTTGATACGCAGTATTTT
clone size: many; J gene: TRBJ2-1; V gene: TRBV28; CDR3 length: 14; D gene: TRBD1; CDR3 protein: CASSPGTGGNEQFF; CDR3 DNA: TGTGCCAGCAGTCCCGGGACAGGGGGGAATGAGCAGTTCTTC
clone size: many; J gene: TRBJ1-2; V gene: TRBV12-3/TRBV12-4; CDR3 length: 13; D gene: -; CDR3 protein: CASSLAQNYGYTF; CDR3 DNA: TGTGCCAGCAGTTTAGCACAGAACTATGGCTACACCTTC
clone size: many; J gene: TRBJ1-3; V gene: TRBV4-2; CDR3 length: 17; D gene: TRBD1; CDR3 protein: CASSPGTEWRPGNTIYF; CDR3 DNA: TGTGCCAGCAGCCCAGGGACAGAGTGGAGACCTGGAAACACCATATATTTT
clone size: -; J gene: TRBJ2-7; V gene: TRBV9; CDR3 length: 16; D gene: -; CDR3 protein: CASSAHGQAGSGEQYF; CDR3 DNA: TGTGCCAGCAGCGCCCACGGGCAGGCCGGGAGCGGCGAGCAGTACTTC
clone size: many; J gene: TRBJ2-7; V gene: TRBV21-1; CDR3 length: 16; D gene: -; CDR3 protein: CASSKGRGQGLREQYF; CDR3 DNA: TGTGCCAGCAGCAAAGGCAGGGGACAGGGTTTACGAGAGCAGTACTTC
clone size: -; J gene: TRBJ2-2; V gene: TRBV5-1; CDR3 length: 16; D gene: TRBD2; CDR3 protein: CASSLYSGFNTGELFF; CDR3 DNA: TGCGCCAGCAGCTTGTATAGCGGGTTTAACACCGGGGAGCTGTTTTTT
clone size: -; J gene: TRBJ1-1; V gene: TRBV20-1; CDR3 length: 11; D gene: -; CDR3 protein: CSAKAGTEAFF; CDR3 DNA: TGCAGTGCTAAGGCAGGGACTGAAGCTTTCTTT
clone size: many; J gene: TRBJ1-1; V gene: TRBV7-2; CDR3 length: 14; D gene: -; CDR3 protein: CASSLGILGTEAFF; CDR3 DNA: TGTGCCAGCAGCTTAGGTATCTTGGGAACTGAAGCTTTCTTT
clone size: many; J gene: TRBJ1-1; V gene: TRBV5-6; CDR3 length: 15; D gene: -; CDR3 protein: CASSPGTPVGREAFF; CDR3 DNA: TGTGCCAGCAGCCCTGGTACCCCGGTCGGGAGGGAAGCTTTCTTT
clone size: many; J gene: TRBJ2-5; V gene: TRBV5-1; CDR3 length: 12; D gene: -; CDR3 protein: CASSTGGGSQYF; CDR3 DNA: TGCGCCAGCAGCACAGGCGGCGGGTCCCAGTACTTC
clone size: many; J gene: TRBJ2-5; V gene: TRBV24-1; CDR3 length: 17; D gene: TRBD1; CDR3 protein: CATSDLRQGASQETQYF; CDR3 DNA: TGTGCCACCAGTGATTTGCGACAGGGGGCTTCCCAAGAGACCCAGTACTTC
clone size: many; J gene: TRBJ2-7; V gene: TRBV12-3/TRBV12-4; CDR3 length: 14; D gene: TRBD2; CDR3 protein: CASNPSGRAYEQYF; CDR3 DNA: TGTGCCAGCAACCCCTCGGGGAGGGCCTACGAGCAGTACTTC
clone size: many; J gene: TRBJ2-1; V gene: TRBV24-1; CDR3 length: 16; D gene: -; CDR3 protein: CATSDRIGGSYNEQFF; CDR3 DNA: TGTGCCACCAGTGACAGAATAGGGGGCTCCTACAATGAGCAGTTCTTC
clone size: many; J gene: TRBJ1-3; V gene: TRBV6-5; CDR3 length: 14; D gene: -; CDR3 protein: CASYEDRSGNTIYF; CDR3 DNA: TGTGCCAGCTATGAGGACCGCTCTGGAAACACCATATATTTT
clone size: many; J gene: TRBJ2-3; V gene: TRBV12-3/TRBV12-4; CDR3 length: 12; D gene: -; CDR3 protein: CASSFLADTQYF; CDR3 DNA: TGTGCCAGCAGTTTTCTAGCGGATACGCAGTATTTT
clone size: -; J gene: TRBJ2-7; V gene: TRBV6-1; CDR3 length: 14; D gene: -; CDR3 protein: CASRLYNQIYEQYF; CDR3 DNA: TGTGCCAGCCGACTGTACAATCAGATCTACGAGCAGTACTTC
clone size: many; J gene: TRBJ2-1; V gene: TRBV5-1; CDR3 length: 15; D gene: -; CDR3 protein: CASSLRTATYNEQFF; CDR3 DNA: TGCGCCAGCAGCTTGAGGACGGCTACCTACAATGAGCAGTTCTTC
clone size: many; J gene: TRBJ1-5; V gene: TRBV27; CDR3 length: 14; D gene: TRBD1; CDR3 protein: CASRDRGKNQPQHF; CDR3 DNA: TGTGCCAGCAGGGACAGGGGAAAAAATCAGCCCCAGCATTTT
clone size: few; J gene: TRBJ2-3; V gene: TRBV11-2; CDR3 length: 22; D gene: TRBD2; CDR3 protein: CASSLEGVGLGPLRALTDTQYF; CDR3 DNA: TGTGCCAGCAGCTTAGAGGGGGTGGGACTAGGCCCACTACGTGCCCTCACAGATACGCAGTATTTT
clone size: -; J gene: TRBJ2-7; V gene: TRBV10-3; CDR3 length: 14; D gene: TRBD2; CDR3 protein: CAISLGRGGDEQYF; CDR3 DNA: TGTGCCATCAGTTTGGGGCGGGGAGGGGACGAGCAGTACTTC
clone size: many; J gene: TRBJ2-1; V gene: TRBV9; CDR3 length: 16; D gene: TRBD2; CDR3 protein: CASSAGLAGAYNEQFF; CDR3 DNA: TGTGCCAGCAGCGCAGGACTAGCGGGCGCCTACAATGAGCAGTTCTTC
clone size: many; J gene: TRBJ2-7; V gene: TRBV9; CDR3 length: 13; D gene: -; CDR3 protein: CASSVESGWEQYF; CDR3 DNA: TGTGCCAGCAGCGTAGAGTCAGGGTGGGAGCAGTACTTC
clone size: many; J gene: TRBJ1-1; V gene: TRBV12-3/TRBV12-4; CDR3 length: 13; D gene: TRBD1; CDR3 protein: CASRVTGEAEAFF; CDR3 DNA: TGTGCCAGCAGGGTCACAGGGGAGGCTGAAGCTTTCTTT
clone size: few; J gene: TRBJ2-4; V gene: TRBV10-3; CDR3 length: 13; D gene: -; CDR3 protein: CAISLPPGDIQYF; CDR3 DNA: TGTGCCATCAGTCTACCTCCTGGGGACATTCAGTACTTC
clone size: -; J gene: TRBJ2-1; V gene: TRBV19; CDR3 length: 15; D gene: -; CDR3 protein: CASRETGGKVSEQFF; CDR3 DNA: TGTGCCAGTAGGGAAACAGGAGGGAAGGTGAGTGAGCAGTTCTTC
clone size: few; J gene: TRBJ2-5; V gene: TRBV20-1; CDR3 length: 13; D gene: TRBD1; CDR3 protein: CSASRTGKETQYF; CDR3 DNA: TGCAGTGCCTCTCGGACAGGGAAAGAGACCCAGTACTTC
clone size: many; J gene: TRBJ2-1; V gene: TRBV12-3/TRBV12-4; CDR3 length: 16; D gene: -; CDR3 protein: CASIPTRVPSYNEQFF; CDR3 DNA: TGTGCCAGCATCCCGACAAGGGTTCCTTCCTACAATGAGCAGTTCTTC
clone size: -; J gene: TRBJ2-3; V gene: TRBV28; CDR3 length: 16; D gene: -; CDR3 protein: CASSQTGRGSTDTQYF; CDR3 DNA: TGTGCCAGCAGCCAAACAGGGAGGGGGAGCACAGATACGCAGTATTTT
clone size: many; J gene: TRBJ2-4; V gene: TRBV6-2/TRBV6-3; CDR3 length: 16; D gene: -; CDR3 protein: CASEVWRSRAKNIQYF; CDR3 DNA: TGTGCCAGCGAAGTGTGGAGGAGTAGAGCCAAAAACATTCAGTACTTC
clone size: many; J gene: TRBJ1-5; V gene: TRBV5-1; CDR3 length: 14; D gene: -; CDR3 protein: CASSLDGVGQPQHF; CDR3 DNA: TGCGCCAGCAGCTTGGACGGGGTGGGGCAGCCCCAGCATTTT
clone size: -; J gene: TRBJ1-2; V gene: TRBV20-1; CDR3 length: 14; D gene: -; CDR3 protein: CSARDQDTNYGYTF; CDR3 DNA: TGCAGTGCTAGAGATCAAGACACTAACTATGGCTACACCTTC
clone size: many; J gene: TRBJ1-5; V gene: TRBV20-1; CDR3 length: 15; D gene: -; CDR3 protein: CSARGSGVGNQPQHF; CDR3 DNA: TGCAGTGCTAGAGGAAGCGGGGTTGGAAATCAGCCCCAGCATTTT
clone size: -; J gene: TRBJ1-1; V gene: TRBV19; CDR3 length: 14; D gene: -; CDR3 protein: CASSILRGFTEAFF; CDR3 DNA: TGTGCCAGTAGTATCCTCAGGGGCTTCACTGAAGCTTTCTTT
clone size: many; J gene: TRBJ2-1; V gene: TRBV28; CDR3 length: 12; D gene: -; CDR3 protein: CASSPYRNEQFF; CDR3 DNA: TGTGCCAGCAGCCCGTATAGGAATGAGCAGTTCTTC
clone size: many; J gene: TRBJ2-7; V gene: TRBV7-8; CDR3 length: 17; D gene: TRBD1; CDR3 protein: CASSLEPGQGRAYEQYF; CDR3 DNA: TGTGCCAGCAGCTTAGAGCCCGGACAGGGAAGGGCCTACGAGCAGTACTTC
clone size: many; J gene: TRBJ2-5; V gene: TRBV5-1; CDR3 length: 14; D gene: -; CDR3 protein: CASSLVARAETQYF; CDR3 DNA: TGCGCCAGCAGCTTGGTGGCCAGGGCGGAGACCCAGTACTTC
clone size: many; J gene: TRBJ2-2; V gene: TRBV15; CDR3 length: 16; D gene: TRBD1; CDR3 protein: CATSRVGRGQVGELFF; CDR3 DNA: TGTGCCACCAGCCGCGTAGGCAGGGGGCAGGTCGGGGAGCTGTTTTTT